The 11 T cell receptor beta chains listed next were all sequenced from one sample in a study of T cell repertoires in cytomegalovirus infection. Using its own MiXCR run on the reads, TCRdb lists one record per CDR3 protein. Of about 150,000 distinct CDR3 sequences in the sample, around a quarter were seen once. The specimen was PBMCs. These receptors were taken from a human donor in good health (CMV status not recorded). Some clones in this sample may be carry-over from other donors' samples.

This clonotype occurred a few times. The V gene is TRBV11-3, the J gene TRBJ2-1; 9 nucleotides agree with TRBD1. Losses at the gene ends were 3 bases for V and 7 bases for J; bases not matched to a gene: 7. This CDR3 spans 15 amino acids. Germline V gene sequence: CDR1 SGHNT, CDR2 YENEEA. The CDR3 bases are TGTGCCAGCAGCTTCGGGGACAGGGTTTCAAATGAGCAGTTCTTC. Its protein product is CASSFGDRVSNEQFF.

This clonotype appeared many times. V gene TRBV7-2 combines with J gene TRBJ2-7, with 10 positions matching TRBD2. Losses at the gene ends were 1 base for V and 6 bases for J; bases not matched to a gene: 3. This CDR3 is built from 14 residues. Germline assignment: CDR1 SGHTA and CDR2 FQGNSA. The CDR3 sequence is CASSLGSGRGEQYF. For the CDR3, the DNA is TGTGCCAGCAGCTTAGGGAGCGGGAGGGGCGAGCAGTACTTC.

This clonotype was detected once. This may come from a read error, since a much larger clone is one base off. The V gene is TRBV12-3 or TRBV12-4, the J gene TRBJ1-1; 11 bases agree with TRBD1. This CDR3 is built from 16 residues. V lost 10 bases, J lost 1 base, and 11 bases stayed unmatched. In DNA, the CDR3 is TGTGCCAACCTTCGGGGACAGGGGGTGGGGAACACTGAAGCTTTCTTT. This gives the protein CANLRGQGVGNTEAFF.

The chain employs TRBV12-3 or TRBV12-4 and TRBJ2-3, with TRBD1 matching 8 bases. V dropped 5 bases and J dropped 2; count of bases not matched to a gene: 3. This CDR3 has 14 residues. CDR3 DNA sequence: TGTGCCAGCAGTGACAGGGGATACACAGATACGCAGTATTTT. It yields the protein CASSDRGYTDTQYF.

The chain links TRBV19 to TRBJ2-1; D is undetermined. V dropped 2 bases and J dropped 2 bases, with 7 bases sitting between them. Germline CDR1 reads LNHDA; CDR2 reads SQIVND (reference sequence). This CDR3 region has 14 residues. CDR3 sequence (DNA): TGTGCCAGTAGTATACTAGTAACCTACAATGAGCAGTTCTTC. Translation gives CASSILVTYNEQFF.

The chain joins TRBV28 to TRBJ2-6; TRBD2 matches at 13 bases. V was pared by 6 bases and J by 2 bases, with 7 bases of the junction left unmatched. CDR1 and CDR2 from the germline V gene are MDHEN and SYDVKM. CDR3 length: 18 residues. CDR3 nucleotide sequence: TGTGCCAGCAGATTCGGACTAGCGGGGGACCCTGGGGCCAACGTCCTGACTTTC. It specifies CASRFGLAGDPGANVLTF. Full variable domain (missing parts from reference TRBV28 and TRBJ2-6): DVKVTQSSRYLVKRTGEKVFLECVQDMDHENMFWYRQDPGLGLRLIYFSYDVKMKEKGDIPEGYSVSREKKERFSLILESASTNQTSMYLCASRFGLAGDPGANVLTFGAGSRLTVL.

CDR3 DNA: TGCAGTGCTAGAACAGAAGGGAATTCACCCCTCCACTTT. This gives the protein CSARTEGNSPLHF. The V and J genes are TRBV20-1 and TRBJ1-6, with D unclear. Trimming cost V 2 bases and J 7 bases, with 9 bases left between them. CDR1 and CDR2 from the germline V gene are DFQATT and SNEGSKA (reference sequence). The CDR3 length is 13 residues.

The genes are TRBV27 and TRBJ2-2; D is uncertain. Per germline, CDR1 MNHEY and CDR2 SMNVEV (reference sequence). Trimming took 5 bases from V and 7 from J, leaving 17 bases between them. There are 15 residues in the CDR3. The DNA for the CDR3 is TGTGCCAGCAGTCCCGATTTCGCCACTGGCGGGGAGCTGTTTTTT. The encoded protein is CASSPDFATGGELFF.

The chain recombines TRBV6-5 with TRBJ1-1; D is unclear. CDR1 MNHEY and CDR2 SVGAGI come from the germline V gene. The V and J ends lost 5 bases and 6 bases respectively, with 10 bases between them. CDR3 length equals 12 residues. The CDR3 protein is CASSALGSEAFF. The CDR3 coding sequence is TGTGCCAGCAGTGCCCTTGGATCTGAAGCTTTCTTT.

The V and J genes are TRBV6-6 and TRBJ2-2; D is perhaps TRBD1 (6 bases). The V gene lost 0 bases and the J gene lost 7 bases, with 18 bases spanning the gap. Germline loops: CDR1 MNHNY, CDR2 SVGAGI (reference sequence). This CDR3 spans 17 amino acids. CDR3 in DNA: TGTGCCAGCAGTTACTCGATAACAGGGACCGTTGGCGGGGAGCTGTTTTTT. It codes for CASSYSITGTVGGELFF.

This clonotype was seen repeatedly, ten times or more. This chain uses TRBV7-2 with TRBJ2-5, with 9 bases that match TRBD2. Germline CDR1 is SGHTA and CDR2 is FQGNSA. CDR3 length: 16 amino acids. V lost 2 bases, J lost 4 bases, and 8 bases stayed unmatched. The CDR3 spells CASSLRWGGRGETQYF. The CDR3 nucleotides read TGTGCCAGCAGCTTAAGGTGGGGCGGGAGGGGAGAGACCCAGTACTTC.